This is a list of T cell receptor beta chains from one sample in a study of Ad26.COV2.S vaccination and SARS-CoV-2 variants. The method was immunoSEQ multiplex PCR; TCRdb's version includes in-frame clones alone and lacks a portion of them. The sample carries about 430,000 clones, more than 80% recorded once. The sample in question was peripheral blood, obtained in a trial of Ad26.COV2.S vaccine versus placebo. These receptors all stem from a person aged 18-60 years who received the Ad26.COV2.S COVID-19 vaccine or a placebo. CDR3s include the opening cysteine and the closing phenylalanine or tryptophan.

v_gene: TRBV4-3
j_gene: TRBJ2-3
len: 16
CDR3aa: CASSQDSPGASDTQYF

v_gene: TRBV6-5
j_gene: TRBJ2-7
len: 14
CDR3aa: CASSYSGGLDEQYF

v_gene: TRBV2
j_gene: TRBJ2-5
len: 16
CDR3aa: CASRGRVAGVGETQYF

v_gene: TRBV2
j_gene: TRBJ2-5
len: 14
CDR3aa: CASSDWAGTSPNYF

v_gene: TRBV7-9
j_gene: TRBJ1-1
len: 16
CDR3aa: CASSPPHRGPDTEAFF

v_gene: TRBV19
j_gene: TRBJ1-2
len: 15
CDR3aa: CASVGQRQGAGGYTF

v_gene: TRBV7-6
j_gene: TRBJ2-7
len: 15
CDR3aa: CASSRGGRERYEQYF

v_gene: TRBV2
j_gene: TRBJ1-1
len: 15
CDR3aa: CASIQQENLNTEAFF

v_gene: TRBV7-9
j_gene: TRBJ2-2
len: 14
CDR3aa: CASSLNSGTGELFF

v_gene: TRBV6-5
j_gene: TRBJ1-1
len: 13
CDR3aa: CASTWGGGTEAFF

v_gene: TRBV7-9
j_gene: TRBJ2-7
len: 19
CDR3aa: CASSLVRTSGIRSLYEQYF

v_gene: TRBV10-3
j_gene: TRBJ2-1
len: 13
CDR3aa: CAITEASLDEQFF

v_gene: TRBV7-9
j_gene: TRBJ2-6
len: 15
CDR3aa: CASSLASHGANVLTF

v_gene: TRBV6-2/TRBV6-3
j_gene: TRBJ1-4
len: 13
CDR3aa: CASSWTGREKLFF

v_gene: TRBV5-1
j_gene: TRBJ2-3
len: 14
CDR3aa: CASSLVARTDTQYF

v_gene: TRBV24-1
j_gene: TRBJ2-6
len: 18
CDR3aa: CATSVFGQGSAGANVLTF

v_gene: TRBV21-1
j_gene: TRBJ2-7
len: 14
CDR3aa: CASSKGGVTYEQYF

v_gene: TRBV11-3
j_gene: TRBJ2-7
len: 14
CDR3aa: CASSYSSGPYEQYF

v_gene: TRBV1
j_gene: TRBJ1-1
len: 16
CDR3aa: CTSNTGTGGMNTEAFF

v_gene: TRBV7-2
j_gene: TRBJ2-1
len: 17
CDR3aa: CASSSPALAGGGREQFF